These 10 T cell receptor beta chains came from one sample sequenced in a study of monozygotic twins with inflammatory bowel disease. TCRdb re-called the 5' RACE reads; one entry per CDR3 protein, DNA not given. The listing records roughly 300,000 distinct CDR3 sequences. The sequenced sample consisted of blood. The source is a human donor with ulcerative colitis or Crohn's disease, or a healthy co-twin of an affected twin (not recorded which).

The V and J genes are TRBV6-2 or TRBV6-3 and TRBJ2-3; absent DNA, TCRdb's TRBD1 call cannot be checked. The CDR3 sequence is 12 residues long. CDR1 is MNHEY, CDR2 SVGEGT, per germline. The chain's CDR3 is CASSTGTLEQYF.

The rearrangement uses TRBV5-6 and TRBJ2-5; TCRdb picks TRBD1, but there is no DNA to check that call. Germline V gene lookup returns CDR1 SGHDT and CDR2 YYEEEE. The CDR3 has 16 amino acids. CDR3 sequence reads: CASSVLPTGGGQTQYF.

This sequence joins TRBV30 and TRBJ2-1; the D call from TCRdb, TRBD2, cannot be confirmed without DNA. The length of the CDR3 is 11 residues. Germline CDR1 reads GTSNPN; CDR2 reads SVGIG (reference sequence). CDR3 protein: CAWKDYLGQFF.

This CDR3 reads CASSPGSVNEQFF. The V and J genes are TRBV7-7 and TRBJ2-1; TCRdb lists TRBD1, though no DNA is available to test this call. The CDR3 is 13 amino acids. Germline assignment: CDR1 SSHAT and CDR2 FNYEAQ (reference sequence).

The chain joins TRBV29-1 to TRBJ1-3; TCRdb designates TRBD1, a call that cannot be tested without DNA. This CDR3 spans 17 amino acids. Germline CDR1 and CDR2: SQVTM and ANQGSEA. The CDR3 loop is CSVEDRKRGAPGNTIYF.

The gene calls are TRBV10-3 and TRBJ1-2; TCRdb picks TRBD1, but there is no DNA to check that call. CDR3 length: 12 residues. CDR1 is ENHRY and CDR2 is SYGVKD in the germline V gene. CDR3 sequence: CAISEGDYGYTF.

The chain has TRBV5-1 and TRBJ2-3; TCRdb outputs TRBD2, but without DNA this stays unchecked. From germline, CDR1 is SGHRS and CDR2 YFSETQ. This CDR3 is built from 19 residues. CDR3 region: CASSIAPGLAGGRTDTQYF.

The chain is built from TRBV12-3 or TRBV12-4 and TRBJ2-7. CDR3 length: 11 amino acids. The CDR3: CASSPNCEQYF.

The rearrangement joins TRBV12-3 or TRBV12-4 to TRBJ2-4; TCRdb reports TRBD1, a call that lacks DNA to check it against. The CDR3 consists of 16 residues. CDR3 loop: CASSDKGGLAKNIQYF.

The CDR3: CASSWTGVPLHF. This chain joins TRBV12-3 or TRBV12-4 and TRBJ1-6; TCRdb names TRBD1, which stays unverified in the absence of DNA. This CDR3 is 12 amino acids long.